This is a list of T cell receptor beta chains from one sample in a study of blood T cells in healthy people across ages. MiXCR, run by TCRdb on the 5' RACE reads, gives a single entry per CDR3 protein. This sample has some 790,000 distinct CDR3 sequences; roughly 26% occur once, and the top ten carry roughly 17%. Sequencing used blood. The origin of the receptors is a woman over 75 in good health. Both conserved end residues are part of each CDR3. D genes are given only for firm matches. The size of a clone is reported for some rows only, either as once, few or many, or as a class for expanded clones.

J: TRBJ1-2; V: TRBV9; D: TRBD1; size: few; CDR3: CASSVEGQGLDGYTF; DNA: TGTGCCAGCAGCGTAGAGGGACAGGGGTTGGATGGCTACACCTTC
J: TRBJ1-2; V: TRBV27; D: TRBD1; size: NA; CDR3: CASSASRGQSYGYTF; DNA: TGTGCCAGCAGCGCCTCCCGGGGACAGTCCTATGGCTACACCTTC
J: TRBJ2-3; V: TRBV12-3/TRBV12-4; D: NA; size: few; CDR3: CASSFSGTGADAQYF; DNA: TGTGCCAGCAGTTTCTCAGGGACTGGCGCAGATGCGCAGTATTTT
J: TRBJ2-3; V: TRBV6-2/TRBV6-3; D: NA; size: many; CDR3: CASSRGTSSTDTQYF; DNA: TGTGCCAGCAGCCGCGGGACTTCTAGCACAGATACGCAGTATTTT
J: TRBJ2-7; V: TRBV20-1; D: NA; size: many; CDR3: CSARGQGGLTYEQYF; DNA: TGCAGTGCTAGAGGCCAGGGGGGCTTAACCTACGAGCAGTACTTC
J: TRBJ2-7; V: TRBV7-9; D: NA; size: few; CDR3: CASSFGDPSYNEQYF; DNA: TGTGCCAGCAGCTTCGGAGACCCTTCCTACAATGAGCAGTACTTC
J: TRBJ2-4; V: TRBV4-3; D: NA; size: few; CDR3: CASSQDWGVAKNIQYF; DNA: TGCGCCAGCAGCCAAGATTGGGGGGTAGCCAAAAACATTCAGTACTTC
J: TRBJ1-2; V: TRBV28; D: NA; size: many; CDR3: CASTSPGGAHYGYTF; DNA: TGTGCCAGCACTTCCCCCGGGGGGGCCCACTATGGCTACACCTTC
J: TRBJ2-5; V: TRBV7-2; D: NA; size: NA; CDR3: CASSLIGFGETQYF; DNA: TGTGCCAGCAGCCTTATCGGGTTTGGAGAGACCCAGTACTTC
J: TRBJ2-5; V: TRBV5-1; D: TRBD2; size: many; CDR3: CASSRGPGGGAETQYF; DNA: TGCGCCAGCAGCCGCGGCCCTGGCGGGGGGGCCGAGACCCAGTACTTC
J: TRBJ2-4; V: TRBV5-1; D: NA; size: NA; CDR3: CASSLKAFPPENIQYF; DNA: TGCGCCAGCAGCTTGAAGGCGTTTCCCCCGGAAAACATTCAGTACTTC
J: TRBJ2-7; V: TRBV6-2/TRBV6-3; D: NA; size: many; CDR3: CASSYGKTGRVYEQYF; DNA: TGTGCCAGCAGTTACGGAAAGACAGGTCGAGTCTACGAGCAGTACTTC
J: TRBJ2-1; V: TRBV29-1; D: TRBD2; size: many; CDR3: CSARGGSGGYSGVNEQFF; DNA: TGCAGCGCCCGAGGTGGTAGCGGGGGCTACTCGGGCGTAAATGAGCAGTTCTTC
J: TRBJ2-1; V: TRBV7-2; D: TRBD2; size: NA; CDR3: CASSFSGRADEQFF; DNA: TGTGCCAGCAGCTTTAGCGGGAGGGCCGATGAGCAGTTCTTC
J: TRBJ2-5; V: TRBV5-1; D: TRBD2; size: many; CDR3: CASSLSQGLVGETQYF; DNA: TGCGCCAGCAGCTTGTCCCAGGGACTAGTCGGGGAGACCCAGTACTTC
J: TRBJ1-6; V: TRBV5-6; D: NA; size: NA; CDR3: CASSLNRLDFSPLHF; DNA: TGTGCCAGCAGCTTAAACAGGTTGGACTTCTCACCCCTCCACTTT
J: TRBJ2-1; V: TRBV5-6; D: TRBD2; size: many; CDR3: CASSLMAGGYEQFF; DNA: TGTGCCAGCAGCTTGATGGCGGGGGGCTATGAGCAGTTCTTC
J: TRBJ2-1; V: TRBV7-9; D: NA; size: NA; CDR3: CACSLAWAGESNERFF; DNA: TGTGCCTGCAGCTTAGCTTGGGCAGGGGAGTCCAATGAGCGGTTCTTC
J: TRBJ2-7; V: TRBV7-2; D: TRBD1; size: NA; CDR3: CASSLGGTGVYEQYF; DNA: TGTGCCAGCAGTCTAGGCGGGACAGGGGTCTACGAGCAGTACTTC
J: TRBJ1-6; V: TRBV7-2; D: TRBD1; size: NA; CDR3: CASSADRGPGALHF; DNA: TGTGCCAGCAGCGCGGACAGGGGGCCGGGAGCCCTCCACTTT
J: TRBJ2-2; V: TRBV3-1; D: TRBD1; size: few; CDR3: CASSQELPGQGGTGELFF; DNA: TGTGCCAGCAGCCAAGAACTCCCGGGACAGGGTGGCACCGGGGAGCTGTTTTTT
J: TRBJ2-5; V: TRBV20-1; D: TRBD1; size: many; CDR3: CSARTGFGETQYF; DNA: TGCAGTGCTAGGACAGGGTTCGGAGAGACCCAGTACTTC
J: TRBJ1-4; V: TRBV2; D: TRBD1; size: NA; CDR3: CASSSGQGVGEKLFF; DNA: TGTGCCAGCAGTTCCGGACAGGGAGTTGGTGAAAAACTGTTTTTT
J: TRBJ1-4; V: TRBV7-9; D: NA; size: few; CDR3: CASSLRKTTNEKLFF; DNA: TGTGCCAGCAGCTTAAGGAAAACAACTAATGAAAAACTGTTTTTT
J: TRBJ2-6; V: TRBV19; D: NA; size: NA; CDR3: CASSIQASTSGANVLTF; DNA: TGTGCCAGTAGTATTCAGGCCAGTACTAGTGGGGCCAACGTCCTGACTTTC
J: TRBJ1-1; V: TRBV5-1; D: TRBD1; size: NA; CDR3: CASSLGSGAGGTEAFF; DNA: TGCGCCAGCAGCTTGGGTTCAGGGGCAGGGGGCACTGAAGCTTTCTTT
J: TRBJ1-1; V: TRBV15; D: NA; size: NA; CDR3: CATSREKGNTEALF; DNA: TGTGCCACCAGCAGAGAGAAGGGGAACACTGAAGCTCTCTTT
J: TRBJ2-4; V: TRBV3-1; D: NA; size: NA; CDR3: CASSQPIGVKNIQYF; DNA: TGTGCCAGCAGCCAACCGATCGGGGTGAAAAACATTCAGTACTTC
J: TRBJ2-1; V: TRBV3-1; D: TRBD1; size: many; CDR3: CASSYRDRGINEQFF; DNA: TGTGCCAGCAGCTACCGGGACAGGGGGATTAATGAGCAGTTCTTC
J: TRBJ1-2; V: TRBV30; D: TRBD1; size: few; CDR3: CAWKTVGGVYGYTF; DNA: TGTGCCTGGAAAACGGTAGGGGGCGTCTATGGCTACACCTTC
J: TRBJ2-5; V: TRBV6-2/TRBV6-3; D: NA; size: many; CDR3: CASSYVGGRRETQYF; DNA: TGTGCCAGCAGTTACGTGGGGGGGCGGCGAGAGACCCAGTACTTC